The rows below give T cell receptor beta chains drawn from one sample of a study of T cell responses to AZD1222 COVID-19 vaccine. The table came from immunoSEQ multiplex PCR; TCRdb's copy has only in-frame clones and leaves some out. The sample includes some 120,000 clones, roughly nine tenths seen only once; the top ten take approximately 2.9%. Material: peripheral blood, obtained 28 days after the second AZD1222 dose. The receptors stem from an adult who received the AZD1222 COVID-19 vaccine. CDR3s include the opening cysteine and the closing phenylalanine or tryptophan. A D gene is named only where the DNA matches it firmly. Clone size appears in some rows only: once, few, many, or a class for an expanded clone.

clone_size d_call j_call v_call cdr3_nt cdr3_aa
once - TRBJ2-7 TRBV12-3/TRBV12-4 TGTGCCAGCACCAGGGGGGGCGAGCAGTACTTC CASTRGGEQYF
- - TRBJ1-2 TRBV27 TGTGCCAGCAGTTTATTTGGGGAAGGGGCTGGCTACACCTTC CASSLFGEGAGYTF
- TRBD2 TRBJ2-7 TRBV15 TGTGCCACCAGCGGGGAGCGGGGGGGCCGCTACGAGCAGTACTTC CATSGERGGRYEQYF
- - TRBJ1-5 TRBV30 TGTGCCTGGAGTGTCCCCGGCGGTGCTTTGAATTTT CAWSVPGGALNF
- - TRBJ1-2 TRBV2 TGTGCCAGCGGAGGCTATAACTATGGCTACACCTTC CASGGYNYGYTF
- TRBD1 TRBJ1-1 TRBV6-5 TGTGCCAGCAAATACCCCGGGGGACAGGGCACTGAAGCTTTCTTT CASKYPGGQGTEAFF
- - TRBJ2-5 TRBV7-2 TGTGCCAGCAGCTTTCCCACAGGGCTCAAAGAGACCCAGTACTTC CASSFPTGLKETQYF
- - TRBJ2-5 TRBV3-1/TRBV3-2 TGTGCCAGCAGCCATAATCTTCGGCAGGGGGGAGAGACCCAGTACTTC CASSHNLRQGGETQYF
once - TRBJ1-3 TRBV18 TGTGCCAGCTCACCACGGGACCCGAGCTCTGGAAACACCATATATTTT CASSPRDPSSGNTIYF
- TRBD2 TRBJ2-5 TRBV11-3 TGTGCCAGCAGCCCTGGACGGGGGGGGGCGAGGGAGACCCAGTACTTC CASSPGRGGARETQYF
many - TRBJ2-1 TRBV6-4 TGTGCCAGCAGTGCCCTCGGAGAGGGGTACGATGAGCAGTTCTTC CASSALGEGYDEQFF
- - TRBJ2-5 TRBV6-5 TGTGCCAGCAGTTTGGGACTTCAAGAGACCCAGTACTTC CASSLGLQETQYF
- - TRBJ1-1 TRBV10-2 TGCGCCAGCAGTGATTCGGTACTGAACACTGAAGCTTTCTTT CASSDSVLNTEAFF
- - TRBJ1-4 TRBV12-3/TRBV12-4 TGTGCCAGCAGCCTTCACACTAATGAAAAACTGTTTTTT CASSLHTNEKLFF
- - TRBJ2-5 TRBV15 TGTGCCACCAGCAGGCCCTCTAGCGACCAAGAGACCCAGTACTTC CATSRPSSDQETQYF
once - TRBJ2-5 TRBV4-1 TGCGCCAGCAGCCAAGATCGGGGCCTTCAAGAGACCCAGTACTTC CASSQDRGLQETQYF
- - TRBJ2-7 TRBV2 TGTGCCCCGCATTCGAGTTGGCAGGAATACGAGCAGTACTTC CAPHSSWQEYEQYF
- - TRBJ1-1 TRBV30 TGTGCCTGGAGGACAGGAAGGACTGAAGCTTTCTTT CAWRTGRTEAFF
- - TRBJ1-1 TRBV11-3 TGTGCCAGCAGCCAGACTGGTAACACTGAAGCTTTCTTT CASSQTGNTEAFF
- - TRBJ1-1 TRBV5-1 TGCGCCAGCAGCATACAGGGAATAGCTTTCTTT CASSIQGIAFF
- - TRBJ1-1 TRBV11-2 TGTGCCAGCAGCTTAACCCAGACTGAAGCTTTCTTT CASSLTQTEAFF
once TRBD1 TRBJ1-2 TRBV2 TGTGCCAGTTGCGACTTGGACAGGGTCAGGGGCTACACCTTC CASCDLDRVRGYTF
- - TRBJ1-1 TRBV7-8 TGTGCCAGCAGCTTAATTGGGCGTGCCAATTACCAGAACACTGAAGCTTTCTTT CASSLIGRANYQNTEAFF
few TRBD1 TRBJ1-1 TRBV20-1 TGCAGTGCTAGTCCCACCGGGACAGTGACCCCTGAAGCTTTCTTT CSASPTGTVTPEAFF
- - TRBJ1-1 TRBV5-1 TGCGCCAGCAGTAGTACTTGGTCAGGGAGGATGAACACTGAAGCTTTCTTT CASSSTWSGRMNTEAFF
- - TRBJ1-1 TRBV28 TGTGCCACCGGGGGGACAAGGGGTGGAGCTTTCTTT CATGGTRGGAFF
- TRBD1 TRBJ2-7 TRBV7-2 TGTGCCAGCAGCTCAACCCGGGACAGGGGTACCTACGAGCAGTACTTC CASSSTRDRGTYEQYF
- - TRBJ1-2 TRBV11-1 TGTGCCAGCAGCCCCCGGACAACGGATAACTATGGCTACACCTTC CASSPRTTDNYGYTF
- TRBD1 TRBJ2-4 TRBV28 TGTGCCAGCAGTACCAAAGGGGGCCGTGGGGGACAGGGAGCCAAAAACATTCAGTACTTC CASSTKGGRGGQGAKNIQYF
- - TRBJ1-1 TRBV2 TGTGCCAGCAGTGAAAACTGGGGAACTGAAGCTTTCTTT CASSENWGTEAFF
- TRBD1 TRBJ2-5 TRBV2 TGTGCCAGCAGTGAAGAACAGGGGTTTCGGAAAGAGACCCAGTACTTC CASSEEQGFRKETQYF
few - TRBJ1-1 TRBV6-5 TGTGCCAGCAGCCTCACGCAATTTAACACTGAAGCTTTCTTT CASSLTQFNTEAFF